This T cell receptor beta chain was found in a study of blood T cell repertoires in COVID-19. Whole-study context: Italy, Spain and the United States were the sources of the convalescent and acute COVID-19 samples. PBMCs, B-cell-depleted T cells, or T cells were the source of the cDNA or gDNA that made up the material.

Methods used by the authors: Estimation of nucleated cell counts relied on the amplification of reference gene primers. Profiled with immunoSEQ multiplex PCR; TCRdb holds only in-frame clones, not every one. D and trimming come from the DNA, and the V and J calls and clone size come from that table. The data show fewer than 350,000 clones, approximately 81% seen once. Sequencing was done on a sample of peripheral blood. The TCR was taken from a woman aged 55-69 years with active or convalescent COVID-19.

The CDR3: CASSQQGLSYEQYF. The CDR3 nucleotides read TGTGCCAGCAGCCAACAGGGTCTGAGCTACGAGCAGTACTTC. The chain carries TRBV6-6 and TRBJ2-7, with a tentative D call TRBD1 (6 bases). CDR3 length equals 14 residues. CDR1 and CDR2 from the germline V gene are MNHNY and SVGAGI (reference sequence). With 6 bases removed from V and 3 bases from J, the gap between germline ends came to 15 bases.